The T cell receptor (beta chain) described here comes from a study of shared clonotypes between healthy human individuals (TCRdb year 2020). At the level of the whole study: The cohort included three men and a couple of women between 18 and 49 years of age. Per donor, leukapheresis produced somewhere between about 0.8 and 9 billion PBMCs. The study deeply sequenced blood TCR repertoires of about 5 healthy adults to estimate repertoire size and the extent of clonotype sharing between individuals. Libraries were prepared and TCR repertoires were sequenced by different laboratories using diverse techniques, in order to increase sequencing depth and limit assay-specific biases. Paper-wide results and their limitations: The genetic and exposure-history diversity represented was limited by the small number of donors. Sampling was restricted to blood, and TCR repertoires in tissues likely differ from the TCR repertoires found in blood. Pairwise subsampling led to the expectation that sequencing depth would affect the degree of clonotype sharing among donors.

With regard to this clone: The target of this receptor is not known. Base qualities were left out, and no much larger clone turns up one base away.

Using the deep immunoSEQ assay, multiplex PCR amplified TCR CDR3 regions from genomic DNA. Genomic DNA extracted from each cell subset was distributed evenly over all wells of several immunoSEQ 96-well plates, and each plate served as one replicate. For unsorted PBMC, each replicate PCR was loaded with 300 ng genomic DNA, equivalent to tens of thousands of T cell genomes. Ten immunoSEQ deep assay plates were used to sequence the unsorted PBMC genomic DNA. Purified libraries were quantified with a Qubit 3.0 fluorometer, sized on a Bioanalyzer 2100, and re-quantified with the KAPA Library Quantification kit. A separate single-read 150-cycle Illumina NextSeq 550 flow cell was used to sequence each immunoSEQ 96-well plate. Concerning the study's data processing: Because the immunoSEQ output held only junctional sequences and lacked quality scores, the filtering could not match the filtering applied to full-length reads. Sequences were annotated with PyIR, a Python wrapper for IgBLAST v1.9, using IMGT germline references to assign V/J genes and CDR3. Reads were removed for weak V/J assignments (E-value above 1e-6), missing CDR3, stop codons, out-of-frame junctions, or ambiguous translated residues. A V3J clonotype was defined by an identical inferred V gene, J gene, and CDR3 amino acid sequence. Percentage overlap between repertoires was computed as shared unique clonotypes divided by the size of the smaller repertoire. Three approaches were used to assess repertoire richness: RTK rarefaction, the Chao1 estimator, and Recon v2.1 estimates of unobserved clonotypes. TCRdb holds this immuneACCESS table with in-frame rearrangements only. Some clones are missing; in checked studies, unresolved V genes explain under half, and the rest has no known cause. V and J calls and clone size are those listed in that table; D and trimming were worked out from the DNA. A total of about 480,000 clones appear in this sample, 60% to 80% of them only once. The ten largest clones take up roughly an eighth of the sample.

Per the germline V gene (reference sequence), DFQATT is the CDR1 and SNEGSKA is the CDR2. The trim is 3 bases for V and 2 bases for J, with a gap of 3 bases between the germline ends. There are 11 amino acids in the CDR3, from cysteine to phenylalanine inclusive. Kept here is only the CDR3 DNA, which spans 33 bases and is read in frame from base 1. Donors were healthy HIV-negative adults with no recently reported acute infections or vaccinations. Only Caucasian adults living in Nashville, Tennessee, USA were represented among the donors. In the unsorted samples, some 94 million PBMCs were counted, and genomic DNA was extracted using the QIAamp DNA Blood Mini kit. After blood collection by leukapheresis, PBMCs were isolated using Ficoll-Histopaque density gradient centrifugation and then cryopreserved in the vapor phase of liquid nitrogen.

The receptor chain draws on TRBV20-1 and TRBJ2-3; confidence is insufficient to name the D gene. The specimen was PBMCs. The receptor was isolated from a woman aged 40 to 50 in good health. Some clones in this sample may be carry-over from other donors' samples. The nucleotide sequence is TGCAGTGCTAGCGCCACAGATACGCAGTATTTT. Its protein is CSASATDTQYF.